Below are 24 T cell receptor beta chains sequenced from a single sample in a study of OX40 agonist ivuxolimab in advanced cancers. The table came from immunoSEQ multiplex PCR; TCRdb's copy has only in-frame clones and leaves some out. The sample holds around 85,000 clones; under 95% are singletons and the top ten take roughly 8.4%. This material consisted of CD4+ or CD8+ T cells sorted from blood, taken in a trial of the OX40 agonist ivuxolimab. These receptors originate from an adult with an advanced solid tumor such as melanoma, head and neck, liver or kidney cancer.

The chain couples TRBV13 to TRBJ1-5; no clear D gene. The CDR3 has 12 amino acids. V lost 5 bases and J 2 bases, leaving 4 bases between the germline ends. CDR1 and CDR2 (germline): PRHDT, FYEKMQ (reference sequence). CDR3 loop: CASSPGNQPQHF. The CDR3 region has the DNA TGTGCCAGCAGCCCCGGCAATCAGCCCCAGCATTTT.

J is TRBJ2-2 and V is TRBV6-5, with D possibly TRBD1 on 8 matching bases. In germline, CDR1 is MNHEY, CDR2 SVGAGI. CDR3 length equals 16 residues. Trimming removed 2 bases from V and 6 bases from J, with 16 bases in between. The CDR3 DNA follows: TGTGCCAGCAGTTACCACAGCGGGACAGGATCCGGGGAGCTGTTTTTT. Protein: CASSYHSGTGSGELFF.

The chain is built from TRBV28 and TRBJ2-3, with 11 bases aligning to TRBD2. Germline V gene data show CDR1 as MDHEN and CDR2 as SYDVKM. The CDR3 is 14 amino acids. Germline trimming cut 6 bases from V and 2 bases from J; bases unmatched to any gene: 1. CDR3 DNA sequence: TGTGCCAGCAGGACTAGCGGGGTCACAGATACGCAGTATTTT. Its protein is CASRTSGVTDTQYF. The full variable domain, with the rest looked up from reference TRBV28 and TRBJ2-3, is DVKVTQSSRYLVKRTGEKVFLECVQDMDHENMFWYRQDPGLGLRLIYFSYDVKMKEKGDIPEGYSVSREKKERFSLILESASTNQTSMYLCASRTSGVTDTQYFGPGTRLTVL.

In this sample, this clone turned up a few times. V gene TRBV28 combines with J gene TRBJ1-1; 9 bases fit TRBD1. CDR1 MDHEN and CDR2 SYDVKM come from the germline V gene. V was pared by 3 bases and J by 4 bases, with 9 bases of the junction left unmatched. The length of the CDR3 is 16 residues. DNA for the CDR3: TGTGCCAGCAGTTTTCCGACAGGGGGAAGTGGCACTGAAGCTTTCTTT. Its protein product is CASSFPTGGSGTEAFF.

The rearrangement uses TRBV7-3 and TRBJ1-2; D might be TRBD1 (5 bases). V lost 2 bases to trimming and J lost 6 bases, with 10 bases between them. Germline V gene sequence: CDR1 SGHTA, CDR2 FQGTGA. This CDR3 is 13 amino acids long. The CDR3 DNA reads as TGTGCCAGCAGCTTATTCGGGGGGAATGGCTACACCTTC. This gives the protein CASSLFGGNGYTF.

This clone was seen just once. The chain combines TRBV6-5 with TRBJ2-1; D is undetermined. The CDR3 is made up of 14 amino acids. V lost 1 base and J lost 5, with 9 bases in between. From germline, CDR1 is MNHEY and CDR2 SVGAGI. This CDR3 reads CASSYWAKDNEQFF. DNA of the CDR3: TGTGCCAGCAGTTACTGGGCGAAGGACAATGAGCAGTTCTTC.

The V gene is TRBV4-3, the J gene TRBJ1-2; 8 bases map to TRBD1. The germline V gene encodes CDR1 LGHNA and CDR2 YSLEER. This CDR3 has 15 residues. V shed 1 base and J 4 bases; nucleotides not matched to a gene: 5. The CDR3 is CASSQGADRVYGYTF. The CDR3, as DNA: TGCGCCAGCAGCCAAGGCGCGGACAGGGTCTATGGCTACACCTTC.

V usage is TRBV6-1 and J usage is TRBJ2-7; TRBD2 matches 7 bases. Trimming at V came to 6 bases and at J to 2 bases, leaving 10 bases not matched to a gene. CDR1 and CDR2 from the germline V gene are MNHNS and SASEGT. This CDR3 has 15 residues. The CDR3 sequence is CASRDQGLTPYEQYF. The CDR3 coding sequence is TGTGCCAGCAGAGACCAGGGACTAACCCCCTACGAGCAGTACTTC.

The V gene is TRBV6-6, the J gene TRBJ1-2; tentatively, D is TRBD1 (5 bases). Germline V lookup: CDR1 MNHNY, CDR2 SVGAGI (reference sequence). V gave up 11 bases and J gave up 5 bases, with 18 bases separating them. The CDR3 has 13 amino acids. The CDR3 protein is CAGGEGEGYGYTF. The CDR3 DNA reads TGTGCCGGGGGGGAGGGTGAGGGGTATGGCTACACCTTC.

The V and J genes are TRBV28 and TRBJ1-6; no firm D call. Trimming cost V 3 bases and J 3 bases, with 6 bases left between them. Germline V gives CDR1 MDHEN, CDR2 SYDVKM. CDR3 length equals 14 residues. CDR3 nucleotides: TGTGCCAGCAGTTTTGTCAACTATAATTCACCCCTCCACTTT. This sequence encodes CASSFVNYNSPLHF.

V usage is TRBV28 and J usage is TRBJ1-5, with D tentatively TRBD1 (5 bases). The V gene lost 6 bases and the J gene lost 7 bases, with 19 bases spanning the gap. Germline V gene lookup returns CDR1 MDHEN and CDR2 SYDVKM. The CDR3 totals 15 residues. The CDR3 loop reads CASRLTVGGWQPQHF. Written as DNA, the CDR3 is TGTGCCAGCAGGCTAACGGTCGGGGGTTGGCAGCCCCAGCATTTT.

The genes are TRBV28 and TRBJ1-1; D is perhaps TRBD1 (5 bases). The CDR3 is made up of 12 amino acids. V was shortened by 3 bases and J by 4 bases, with 6 bases between the two germline ends. CDR1 MDHEN and CDR2 SYDVKM come from the germline V gene. The CDR3 here is CASSFRVTEAFF. For the CDR3, the DNA is TGTGCCAGCAGTTTCAGGGTCACTGAAGCTTTCTTT.

This sequence joins TRBV11-3 and TRBJ2-2, with 8 positions matching TRBD1. Germline CDR1 SGHNT, CDR2 YENEEA. This CDR3 spans 15 amino acids. V gave up 3 bases and J gave up 1 base; unmatched junction bases: 1. This CDR3 reads CASSFGTGNTGELFF. The CDR3 region has the DNA TGTGCCAGCAGCTTTGGGACAGGGAACACCGGGGAGCTGTTTTTT.

The chain couples TRBV15 to TRBJ1-6, with no clear D. This CDR3 is 15 amino acids long. Trimming shortened V by 5 bases and J by 1 base, and 9 bases separated the two germline ends. CDR1 is LNHNV, CDR2 YYDKDF, per germline (reference sequence). CDR3 sequence: CATSFRSSYNSPLHF. The CDR3 coding sequence is TGTGCCACCAGCTTCAGGAGTTCCTATAATTCACCCCTCCACTTT.

The V and J genes are TRBV7-9 and TRBJ2-2; 8 nucleotides agree with TRBD2. V gave up 1 base and J gave up 3 bases; unmatched junction bases: 10. CDR3 length: 18 residues. Germline-derived CDR1 and CDR2 are SEHNR and FQNEAQ (reference sequence). The CDR3 reads CASSLDLLAEGDTGELFF. The CDR3 DNA is TGTGCCAGCAGCTTAGACTTACTAGCGGAGGGAGACACCGGGGAGCTGTTTTTT. The whole variable domain, filled in from reference TRBV7-9 and TRBJ2-2, reads DTGVSQNPRHKITKRGQNVTFRCDPISEHNRLYWYRQTLGQGPEFLTYFQNEAQLEKSRLLSDRFSAERPKGSFSTLEIQRTEQGDSAMYLCASSLDLLAEGDTGELFFGEGSRLTVL.

Written as DNA, the CDR3 is TGCGCCAGCAGCTTCCGGGACGGCTTCTCCTACAATGAGCAGTTCTTC. Translated, it gives CASSFRDGFSYNEQFF. J is TRBJ2-1 and V is TRBV4-1; D possibly matches TRBD1 or TRBD2 (5 bases each). The germline gives CDR1 MGHRA, CDR2 YSYEKL. Trimming shortened V by 5 bases and J by 0 bases, and 14 bases separated the two germline ends. The CDR3 runs to 16 residues.

J is TRBJ1-5 and V is TRBV4-3; TRBD1 is a possible D gene (6 bases). V was pared by 0 bases and J by 7 bases, with 10 bases between. This CDR3 region has 14 residues. CDR1 is LGHNA and CDR2 is YSLEER in the germline V gene. This CDR3 is CASSQDQGGQPQHF. For the CDR3, the DNA is TGCGCCAGCAGCCAAGATCAAGGGGGGCAGCCCCAGCATTTT.

In this sample, this clone turned up once. V gene TRBV28 combines with J gene TRBJ2-1, with a tentative D call TRBD1 (5 bases). Germline loops: CDR1 MDHEN, CDR2 SYDVKM. The CDR3 sequence is 16 residues long. The V end was cut by 2 bases, the J end by 0 bases, with 11 bases between. Written as DNA, the CDR3 is TGTGCCAGCAGTTTACTAGGGGTCAGCTCCTACAATGAGCAGTTCTTC. Amino acid sequence: CASSLLGVSSYNEQFF.

The V call is TRBV7-9, the J call TRBJ1-1; possibly TRBD1 for D (5 bases). V was clipped by 0 bases and J by 1 base, with 9 bases between them. The CDR3 loop spans 15 amino acids. Germline loops: CDR1 SEHNR, CDR2 FQNEAQ (reference sequence). The DNA for the CDR3 is TGTGCCAGCAGCTTAGCGCAGGGAAGGAACACTGAAGCTTTCTTT. Translation: CASSLAQGRNTEAFF.

The chain links TRBV2 to TRBJ1-1; D remains unclear. Germline V CDR1 and CDR2: SNHLY, FYNNEI. CDR3 length: 16 amino acids. The V end lost 4 bases, the J end lost 4 bases, and 19 bases lay between the germline ends. This chain's CDR3 is CASSGPEGFRITEAFF. CDR3 nucleotide sequence: TGTGCCAGCAGTGGTCCGGAAGGGTTTAGGATCACTGAAGCTTTCTTT.

The chain has TRBV6-4 and TRBJ2-3; 7 nucleotides align to TRBD2. The CDR3 extends over 15 amino acids. V was pared by 5 bases and J by 2 bases, with 7 bases of the junction left unmatched. The V gene's germline CDR1 is MRHNA and CDR2 SNTAGT. CDR3 amino acids: CASSQAGVITDTQYF. The CDR3, as DNA: TGTGCCAGCAGTCAGGCGGGGGTGATCACAGATACGCAGTATTTT.

The chain uses TRBV7-3 and TRBJ2-5, with 8 nucleotides matching TRBD2. CDR1 is SGHTA, CDR2 FQGTGA, per germline. The CDR3 is made up of 15 amino acids. J was trimmed by 5 bases and V by 2 bases; bases with no gene match: 7. The CDR3 DNA sequence: TGTGCCAGCAGCTTAGGCGGGGGGAGCGTGGAGACCCAGTACTTC. Translating gives CASSLGGGSVETQYF.

The chain carries TRBV30 and TRBJ2-1, with D unresolved. Germline V gene sequence: CDR1 GTSNPN, CDR2 SVGIG (reference sequence). This CDR3 is built from 11 residues. Trimming stripped 5 bases from V and 10 bases from J, with 12 bases between. CDR3 DNA sequence: TGTGCCTGGGATAGCCTCGGGGAGCAGTTCTTC. It encodes CAWDSLGEQFF.

The rearrangement links TRBV10-3 to TRBJ1-5; 7 bases agree with TRBD1. With V trimmed by 2 bases and J by 4 bases, 2 bases remained unmatched. The germline gives CDR1 ENHRY, CDR2 SYGVKD. This CDR3 contains 14 residues. The CDR3 loop reads CAISEAGGNQPQHF. Here the CDR3 DNA reads TGTGCCATCAGTGAGGCAGGGGGGAATCAGCCCCAGCATTTT.